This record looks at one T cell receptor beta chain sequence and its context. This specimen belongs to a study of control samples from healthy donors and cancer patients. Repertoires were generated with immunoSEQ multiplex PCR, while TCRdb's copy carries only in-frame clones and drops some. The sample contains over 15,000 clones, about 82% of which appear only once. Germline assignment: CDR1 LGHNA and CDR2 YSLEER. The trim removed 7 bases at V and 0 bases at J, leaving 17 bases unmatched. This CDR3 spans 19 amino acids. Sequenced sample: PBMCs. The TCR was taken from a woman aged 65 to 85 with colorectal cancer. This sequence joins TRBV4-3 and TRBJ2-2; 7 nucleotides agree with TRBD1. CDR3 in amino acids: CASNKGRTGAIANTGELFF. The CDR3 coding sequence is TGCGCCAGCAACAAGGGCCGTACAGGGGCTATCGCGAACACCGGGGAGCTGTTTTTT.